The rows below give T cell receptor beta chains drawn from one sample of a study of beta chain features in type 1 diabetes. Repertoires were generated with immunoSEQ multiplex PCR, while TCRdb's copy carries only in-frame clones and drops some. The sample lists just over 600,000 clones; 15% to 19% were seen once. The sequencing input was naive CD4+ T cells from blood. These receptors originate from a man aged 18 to 30 in good health. Each CDR3 is given with its conserved first and last residue. A D gene is named only where the DNA matches it firmly. Clone size, where shown, is once, few, many, or a class for clones that have expanded.

cdr3_aa cdr3_nt j_call v_call clone_size d_call
CASSLGLLAGELFF TGTGCCAGCAGCTTAGGACTTCTGGCCGGGGAGCTGTTTTTT TRBJ2-2 TRBV7-2 few -
CASSKGPRFRETPEQYF TGTGCCAGCAGCAAGGGACCTAGATTTCGGGAGACGCCCGAGCAGTACTTC TRBJ2-7 TRBV21-1 few -
CASSQGDRGRLSNQPQHF TGTGCCAGCAGCCAGGGGGACAGGGGAAGACTTAGCAATCAGCCCCAGCATTTT TRBJ1-5 TRBV4-2 - TRBD1
CASSPLGANYGYTF TGTGCCAGCTCACCGCTCGGGGCCAACTATGGCTACACCTTC TRBJ1-2 TRBV18 - -
CASSPRQGANTGELFF TGTGCCAGCAGCCCCCGACAGGGGGCGAACACCGGGGAGCTGTTTTTT TRBJ2-2 TRBV7-2 - TRBD1
CASSQVGGLAGVGEQFF TGCGCCAGCAGCCAAGTAGGCGGCCTAGCGGGAGTAGGGGAGCAGTTCTTC TRBJ2-1 TRBV4-3 - TRBD2
CASSVAAGGASYEQYF TGTGCCAGCAGCGTAGCGGCAGGGGGCGCTTCCTACGAGCAGTACTTC TRBJ2-7 TRBV9 - TRBD1
CASSPDSITEAFF TGTGCCAGCTCACCCGACAGCATCACTGAAGCTTTCTTT TRBJ1-1 TRBV18 - -
CASSLGISRLGKGTQYF TGTGCCAGCTCACTCGGGATCTCCAGGTTGGGGAAGGGTACGCAGTATTTT TRBJ2-3 TRBV18 - -
CASSGDSNQPQHF TGTGCCAGCAGCGGGGATAGCAATCAGCCCCAGCATTTT TRBJ1-5 TRBV2 few -
CASSYTANTGELFF TGTGCCAGCAGTTACACGGCGAACACCGGGGAGCTGTTTTTT TRBJ2-2 TRBV6-5 few -
CASSPIALKRSYEQYF TGTGCCAGCTCACCAATTGCGTTAAAGAGGTCCTACGAGCAGTACTTC TRBJ2-7 TRBV18 - -
CASSLPGQYHLTGNEQFF TGCGCCAGCAGCTTGCCGGGACAGTACCATCTCACGGGCAATGAGCAGTTCTTC TRBJ2-1 TRBV5-1 - TRBD1
CASTSTGEKYEQYF TGTGCCAGCACCTCGACAGGGGAAAAGTACGAGCAGTACTTC TRBJ2-7 TRBV13 few TRBD1
CATSRDEGQMDRDKTQYF TGTGCCACCAGCAGAGATGAGGGCCAGATGGATCGGGATAAGACCCAGTACTTC TRBJ2-5 TRBV15 - -
CASSLAGFTTNEKLFF TGCGCCAGCAGCTTGGCCGGGTTTACAACTAATGAAAAACTGTTTTTT TRBJ1-4 TRBV5-1 - -
CASSGPRGLRYGYTF TGCGCCAGCAGCGGCCCCAGGGGCCTTCGCTATGGCTACACCTTC TRBJ1-2 TRBV4-1 - -
CASSSTSSYEQYF TGTGCCAGCAGCAGCACTAGTTCCTACGAGCAGTACTTC TRBJ2-7 TRBV6-5 - -
CSVEDRPGYGYTF TGCAGCGTTGAAGACAGGCCGGGGTATGGCTACACCTTC TRBJ1-2 TRBV29-1 - -
CASNSMYEQYF TGTGCCAGCAACTCCATGTACGAGCAGTACTTC TRBJ2-7 TRBV11-2 once -
CASSFFSRAREQYF TGTGCCAGCAGCTTCTTCAGCCGGGCCCGAGAGCAGTACTTC TRBJ2-7 TRBV5-6 - -
CASSKCGLLPNEKLFF TGTGCCAGCAGCAAATGCGGATTGTTGCCTAATGAAAAACTGTTTTTT TRBJ1-4 TRBV21-1 - -
CASSPGALGKNIQYF TGTGCCAGCAGCCCGGGGGCTTTGGGCAAAAACATTCAGTACTTC TRBJ2-4 TRBV7-2 - -
CASSGEGAQQYF TGCGCCAGCAGCGGGGAAGGGGCACAACAGTACTTC TRBJ2-7 TRBV5-1 - -
CASSFRSNQPQHF TGTGCCAGCAGCTTCAGGAGCAATCAGCCCCAGCATTTT TRBJ1-5 TRBV5-6 - -
CSARAPDTQYF TGCAGTGCTAGGGCCCCAGATACGCAGTATTTT TRBJ2-3 TRBV20-1 - -